The clone carrying this TCR beta chain occurred a few times. Trimming stripped 4 bases from V and 5 bases from J, with 15 bases between. The V gene's germline CDR1 is SGHRS and CDR2 YFSETQ. This CDR3 comprises 14 residues. Source study methods: Nucleated cell counts were estimated from reference gene primer amplification. Assay: immunoSEQ multiplex PCR; the TCRdb copy retains only in-frame clones and omits some. V, J and clone size were drawn from that table, and D and trimming were deduced from the DNA. The sample contains 97,000 or so clones, roughly 82% of which appear only once. The sample is drawn from a study of blood T cell repertoires in COVID-19. Study summary: The United States, Italy and Spain supplied acute and convalescent COVID-19 samples.

The sequencing input was peripheral blood. The chain carries TRBV5-1 and TRBJ1-1; D is perhaps TRBD1 (6 bases). The clonotype comes from a man in his 70s with active or convalescent COVID-19. CDR3: CASSRRGAETEAFF. In DNA, the CDR3 is TGCGCCAGCAGCAGGCGGGGGGCTGAAACTGAAGCTTTCTTT.